This passage covers 7 T cell receptor beta chains from one sample sequenced in a study (dated by TCRdb to 2022 to 2024). Libraries came from the immunoSEQ multiplex PCR assay. The table comes from immuneACCESS by way of TCRdb, which keeps in-frame sequences with V and J called. Part of the clones is missing from these tables; in studies checked, under half for an unresolved V gene and the rest for unknown reasons. The sample table lists around 49,000 clones, 93% of them with a count of one. 9.5% to 12% of the sample goes to the ten largest clones. The sequencing sample was made of PBMCs. The receptor set was obtained from a man aged 40-55 years with rheumatoid arthritis.

The chain recombines TRBV4-1 with TRBJ1-4; D uncertain. This CDR3 spans 15 amino acids. Germline assignment: CDR1 MGHRA and CDR2 YSYEKL. V lost 6 bases to trimming and J lost 1 base, with 12 bases between them. The CDR3 DNA sequence: TGCGCCAGCAGGCGGTCAGGCGAAACTAATGAAAAACTGTTTTTT. Its translation: CASRRSGETNEKLFF.

The rearrangement links TRBV7-8 to TRBJ2-3; weak D call: TRBD2 (6 bases). V was shortened by 6 bases and J by 2 bases, with 15 bases between the two germline ends. The germline V gene has CDR1 SGHVS and CDR2 FQNEAQ. CDR3 length: 15 amino acids. The CDR3 DNA follows: TGTGCCAGCAGGGGGACTGTTCGAACCACAGATACGCAGTATTTT. Translated, it gives CASRGTVRTTDTQYF.

The rearrangement joins TRBV16 to TRBJ2-3; D might be TRBD1 or TRBD2, each matching 6 bases. Between the trimmed V and J ends, which lost 0 bases and 0 bases, there was a span of 7 bases. The CDR3 runs 15 residues. CDR1 KGHSY and CDR2 FQNENV come from the germline V gene. In nucleotides, the CDR3 is TGTGCCAGCAGCCAATCAGGGGGGAGCACAGATACGCAGTATTTT. This translates into CASSQSGGSTDTQYF.

V is TRBV5-6 and J is TRBJ1-2, with 11 bases aligning to TRBD1. Germline trimming cut 0 bases from V and 1 base from J; bases unmatched to any gene: 5. CDR1 and CDR2 from the germline V gene are SGHDT and YYEEEE. This CDR3 comprises 17 residues. CDR3: CASSLGTGGRFNYGYTF. The CDR3 nucleotides read TGTGCCAGCAGCTTGGGGACAGGGGGCAGATTTAACTATGGCTACACCTTC.

The chain carries TRBV18 and TRBJ1-6; a possible D gene is TRBD1 (6 bases). The length of the CDR3 is 18 residues. Germline-derived CDR1 and CDR2 are KGHSH and LQKENI. The ends were cut back, 4 bases at V and 5 bases at J, with 21 bases in the middle. DNA of the CDR3: TGTGCCAGCTCACACAGTCCAGGGGACCGATACAATAATTCACCCCTCCACTTT. The encoded protein is CASSHSPGDRYNNSPLHF.

The CDR3 DNA is TGTGCCACTGGGGGACCCAGCAATCAGCCCCAGCATTTT. It translates to CATGGPSNQPQHF. The chain combines TRBV6-5 with TRBJ1-5; D might be TRBD1 (5 bases). The CDR3 covers 13 residues. The ends were cut back, 10 bases at V and 1 base at J, with 11 bases in the middle. CDR1 and CDR2 from the germline V gene are MNHEY and SVGAGI.

CDR3 in amino acids: CASSLGLAGYGEQYF. CDR3 bases: TGTGCCAGCAGCTTAGGACTAGCGGGATATGGGGAGCAGTACTTC. The chain uses TRBV7-2 and TRBJ2-7; 11 bases are a match to TRBD2. Germline values: CDR1 SGHTA, CDR2 FQGNSA. With V trimmed by 1 base and J by 7 bases, 6 bases remained unmatched. The CDR3 is made up of 15 amino acids.